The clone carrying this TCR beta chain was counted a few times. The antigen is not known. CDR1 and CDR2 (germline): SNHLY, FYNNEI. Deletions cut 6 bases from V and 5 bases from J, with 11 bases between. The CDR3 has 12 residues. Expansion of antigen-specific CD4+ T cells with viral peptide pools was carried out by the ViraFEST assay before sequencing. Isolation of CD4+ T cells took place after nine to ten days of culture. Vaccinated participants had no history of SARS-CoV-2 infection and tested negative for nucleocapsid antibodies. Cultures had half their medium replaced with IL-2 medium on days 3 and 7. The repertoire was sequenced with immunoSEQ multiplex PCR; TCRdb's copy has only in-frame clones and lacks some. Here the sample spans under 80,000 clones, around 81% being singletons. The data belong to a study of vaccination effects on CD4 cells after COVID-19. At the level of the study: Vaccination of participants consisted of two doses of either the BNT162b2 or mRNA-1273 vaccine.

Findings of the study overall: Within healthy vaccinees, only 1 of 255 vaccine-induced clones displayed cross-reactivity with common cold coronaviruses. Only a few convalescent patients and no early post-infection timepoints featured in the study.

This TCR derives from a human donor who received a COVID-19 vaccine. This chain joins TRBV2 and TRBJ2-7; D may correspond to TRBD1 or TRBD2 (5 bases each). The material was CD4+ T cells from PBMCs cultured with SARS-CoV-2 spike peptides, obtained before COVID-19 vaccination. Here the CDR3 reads CASRLTGHEQYV. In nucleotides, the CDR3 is TGTGCCAGCAGACTCACGGGACACGAGCAGTACGTC.